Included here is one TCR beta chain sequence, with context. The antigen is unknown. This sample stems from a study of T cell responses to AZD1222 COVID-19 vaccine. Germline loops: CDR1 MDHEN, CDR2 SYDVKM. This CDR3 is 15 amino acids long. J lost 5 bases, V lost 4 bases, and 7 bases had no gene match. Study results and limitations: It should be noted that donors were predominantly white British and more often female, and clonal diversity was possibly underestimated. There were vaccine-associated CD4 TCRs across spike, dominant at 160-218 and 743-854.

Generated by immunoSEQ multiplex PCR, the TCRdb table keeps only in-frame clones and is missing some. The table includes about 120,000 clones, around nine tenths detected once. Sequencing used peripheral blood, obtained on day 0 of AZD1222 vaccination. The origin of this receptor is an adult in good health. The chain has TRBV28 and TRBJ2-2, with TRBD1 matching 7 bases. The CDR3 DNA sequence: TGTGCCAGCAGTTCGCCCGGGACAGCAACCGGGGAGCTGTTTTTT. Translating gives CASSSPGTATGELFF.